This record concerns one T cell receptor beta chain sequence. This clone was seen many times. The antigen it binds to is not known. Base qualities are not provided; no much larger clone lies one nucleotide away. Genomic DNA was extracted from sorted cells for sequencing of the TCRbeta CDR3 region. TCRbeta CDR3 regions were sequenced using the immunoSEQ Assay. TCRdb retrieved this table from immuneACCESS and kept in-frame rearrangements only. Not all clones are present; in checked studies, unresolved V genes account for under half, and no reason is known for the remainder. The sample contains fewer than 70,000 clones, 65% to 90% of them found a single time. In total, the top ten clones hold around 1.7% of the sample. This entry comes from a study of OX40 agonist ivuxolimab in advanced cancers. Background for the entire study: Ivuxolimab, which targeted the costimulatory receptor OX40 (CD134), was an agonistic, fully human IgG2 monoclonal antibody. Intravenous ivuxolimab was administered to patients every 2 weeks at six dose levels: 0.01, 0.1, 0.3, 1.5, 3 and 10 mg/kg. Of the approximately 50 dose-escalation patients, hepatocellular carcinoma was present in 19, melanoma in some 15, renal cell carcinoma in 9 and head and neck cancer in 9. In the dose-escalation cohort, around four fifths of patients were male, and the mean age was about 55 years, with a range of about 20 to 90. Prior anti-PD-1, anti-PD-L1 or anti-CTLA-4 therapy was permitted, and about 40% of dose-escalation patients had received checkpoint inhibitors. Partial responses occurred in three dose-escalation patients, of whom one had hepatocellular carcinoma and two had cutaneous melanoma. Peripheral TCRbeta sequencing aimed to test whether ivuxolimab altered TCR sequence diversity and caused clonal T-cell expansion. The paper covers the monotherapy dose-escalation part of the phase I ivuxolimab trial, which included N ≈ 52 patients. Overall results and qualifications from the work: Partial responders in the 0.1-3.0 mg/kg groups had among the lowest normalized peripheral clonal expansion, especially among CD8+ T cells. Antigen specificity was not determined for the clonally expanded peripheral T cells. After ivuxolimab, CD8+ T cells had more expanded clones than CD4+ T cells on average. Low levels of normalized T-cell clonal expansion were also shown by some nonresponding patients. At doses of 0.1 to 3.0 mg/kg, clonal expansion of both CD4+ and CD8+ blood T cells was observed from baseline to week 6.

According to the germline V gene, CDR1 reads SGHAT and CDR2 reads FQNNGV. V and J lose 4 bases and 7 bases, and a span of 16 bases separates them. The CDR3, cysteine through phenylalanine, is 14 amino acids long. Only the CDR3 portion is preserved as DNA: 42 bases, with reading frame beginning at the first base. The trial excluded patients who had a history of autoimmune disease or were on systemic immunosuppression. Peripheral blood for TCR sequencing was drawn from every dose cohort at baseline, at cycle 4 day 1 and at cycle 7 day 1. The samples were drawn from a first-in-human, open-label, multicenter phase I dose-escalation trial of ivuxolimab. Adults with locally advanced or metastatic head and neck squamous cell, hepatocellular, melanoma or renal cell carcinoma were enrolled in the trial. Before TCR sequencing, CD4+ and CD8+ T cells were separately sorted from peripheral blood.

Material: CD4+ or CD8+ T cells sorted from blood, obtained in a trial of the OX40 agonist ivuxolimab. The rearrangement combines TRBV11-2 with TRBJ1-2, and TRBD1 may be the D gene, going by 5 matching bases. This receptor was taken from an adult with an advanced solid tumor such as melanoma, head and neck, liver or kidney cancer. The CDR3 has the sequence CASSYLRGRFGYTF. The DNA sequence reads TGTGCCAGCAGCTACCTTAGGGGCAGGTTTGGCTACACCTTC.